These 13 T cell receptor beta chains originate from one sample sequenced in a study of T cells and Merkel cell carcinoma outcomes. The method was immunoSEQ multiplex PCR; TCRdb's version includes in-frame clones alone and lacks a portion of them. The sample contains fewer than 5,500 clones, nearly 95% of which appear only once. Sequencing was performed on tumor tissue from Merkel cell carcinoma. These receptor sequences come from a human donor with Merkel cell carcinoma.

This clone appeared once. This rearrangement joins TRBV4-1 to TRBJ1-3; D unresolved. Deletions cut 4 bases from V and 3 bases from J, with 13 bases between. This CDR3 has 15 amino acids. Germline V lookup: CDR1 MGHRA, CDR2 YSYEKL. CDR3 amino acids: CASSLSGLGGNTIYF. The CDR3 DNA sequence: TGCGCCAGCAGCCTATCCGGTTTAGGTGGAAACACCATATATTTT.

This clone occurred once. The J gene is TRBJ2-3, the V gene TRBV4-3, with D possibly matching TRBD2 (6 bases). The CDR3 is made up of 17 amino acids. V was cut by 1 base and J by 0 bases, with 14 bases left in between. CDR1 is LGHNA and CDR2 is YSLEER in the germline V gene. The CDR3: CASSQGGGRLSTDTQYF. The CDR3 DNA is TGCGCCAGCAGCCAAGGAGGTGGGAGGCTTAGCACAGATACGCAGTATTTT.

The genes are TRBV2 and TRBJ2-5; 15 nucleotides align to TRBD2. This CDR3 comprises 18 residues. Germline assignment: CDR1 SNHLY and CDR2 FYNNEI. J gave up 2 bases and V 3 bases, and 7 bases lay outside the gene matches. The CDR3 nucleotides read TGTGCCAGCAGTGAGCCGGGGACTAGCGGGGGGTTGCAAGAGACCCAGTACTTC. Translated, it gives CASSEPGTSGGLQETQYF.

The chain joins TRBV6-1 to TRBJ1-1; the D is unclear. Trimming took 1 base from V and 4 from J, leaving 7 bases between them. The length of the CDR3 is 13 residues. Per the germline V gene, CDR1 is MNHNS and CDR2 is SASEGT. The CDR3 sequence is CASSEGWSTEAFF. The CDR3 DNA follows: TGTGCCAGCAGTGAAGGGTGGAGCACTGAAGCTTTCTTT.

The CDR3 is CASSEGRLEQFF. CDR3 nucleotides: TGTGCCAGCAGTGAGGGGAGACTAGAGCAGTTCTTC. The J gene is TRBJ2-1, the V gene TRBV25-1; tentatively, D is TRBD2 (5 bases). Germline assignment: CDR1 MGHDK and CDR2 SYGVNS. The CDR3 has 12 residues. The germline V and J ends were trimmed by 3 bases and 10 bases, with 10 bases remaining between them. Drawing the rest from reference TRBV25-1 and TRBJ2-1, the complete variable domain is EADIYQTPRYLVIGTGKKITLECSQTMGHDKMYWYQQDPGMELHLIHYSYGVNSTEKGDLSSESTVSRIRTEHFPLTLESARPSHTSQYLCASSEGRLEQFFGPGTRLTVL.

The CDR3 DNA reads as TGTGCCAGTAGCAGGGACAGAAATAGCAATCAGCCCCAGCATTTT. Protein product: CASSRDRNSNQPQHF. The chain combines TRBV19 with TRBJ1-5; 7 nucleotides agree with TRBD1. Germline CDR1 and CDR2: LNHDA and SQIVND (reference sequence). After removal of 6 bases from V and 0 bases from J, the junction contained 5 bases not matched to a gene. This CDR3 has 15 residues.

The chain is built from TRBV9 and TRBJ2-3; a weak D match, TRBD2 (6 bases). Trimming stripped 1 base from V and 4 bases from J, with 10 bases between. Germline loops: CDR1 SGDLS, CDR2 YYNGEE. This CDR3 is 14 amino acids long. The CDR3 DNA reads as TGTGCCAGCAGCGTACGGCGGGATTCAGATACGCAGTATTTT. The encoded protein is CASSVRRDSDTQYF.

This sequence joins TRBV6-6 and TRBJ1-2; maybe TRBD1 (6 bases). This CDR3 has 12 amino acids. V lost 6 bases and J 8 bases, leaving 13 bases between the germline ends. CDR1 MNHNY and CDR2 SVGAGI come from the germline V gene (reference sequence). The CDR3 is CASSLNRDGYTF. CDR3 nucleotides: TGTGCCAGCAGCCTTAACAGGGACGGCTACACCTTC.

CDR3 sequence (DNA): TGTGCCAGCAGTTTGCTTCCTCCCTATCGAAATGAGCAGTTCTTC. This sequence encodes CASSLLPPYRNEQFF. The chain recombines TRBV27 with TRBJ2-1, with D unclear. Germline values: CDR1 MNHEY, CDR2 SMNVEV (reference sequence). The CDR3 sequence is 15 residues long. V was shortened by 3 bases and J by 7 bases, with 16 bases between the two germline ends.

The CDR3 coding sequence is TGTGCCAGCTCACCACCGTCCAGGGCGCAGGGGAATGGCTACACCTTC. Residues: CASSPPSRAQGNGYTF. The chain joins TRBV18 to TRBJ1-2, with D possibly being TRBD1 (6 bases). V dropped 0 bases and J dropped 6 bases, with 17 bases sitting between them. Germline V CDR1 and CDR2: KGHSH, LQKENI. The CDR3 loop spans 16 amino acids. The full variable domain, its missing parts supplied by reference TRBV18 and TRBJ1-2, is NAGVMQNPRHLVRRRGQEARLRCSPMKGHSHVYWYRQLPEEGLKFMVYLQKENIIDESGMPKERFSAEFPKEGPSILRIQQVVRGDSAAYFCASSPPSRAQGNGYTFGSGTRLTVV.

The chain has TRBV7-9 and TRBJ2-3; D is uncertain. V lost 7 bases to trimming and J lost 2 bases, with 16 bases between them. The CDR3 spans 15 residues. Germline V gene lookup returns CDR1 SEHNR and CDR2 FQNEAQ (reference sequence). CDR3 DNA sequence: TGTGCCAGCACCATATCCACGGCCTACACAGATACGCAGTATTTT. The encoded protein is CASTISTAYTDTQYF.

This chain joins TRBV4-2 and TRBJ2-2, with 7 positions matching TRBD1. Germline loops: CDR1 LGHNA, CDR2 YNFKEQ. V dropped 4 bases and J dropped 1; count of bases not matched to a gene: 6. The CDR3 spans 16 residues. DNA for the CDR3: TGTGCCAGCAGCCCGATGCGGACAGGGAACACCGGGGAGCTGTTTTTT. Translation gives CASSPMRTGNTGELFF.

This chain's CDR3 is CASSPRGFNYGYTF. The CDR3 bases are TGTGCCAGCAGCCCCCGGGGTTTTAACTATGGCTACACCTTC. The rearrangement links TRBV9 to TRBJ1-2; D unclear. V shed 4 bases and J shed 1 base, with 11 bases lying between them. The CDR3 extends over 14 amino acids. Per the germline V gene, CDR1 is SGDLS and CDR2 is YYNGEE.